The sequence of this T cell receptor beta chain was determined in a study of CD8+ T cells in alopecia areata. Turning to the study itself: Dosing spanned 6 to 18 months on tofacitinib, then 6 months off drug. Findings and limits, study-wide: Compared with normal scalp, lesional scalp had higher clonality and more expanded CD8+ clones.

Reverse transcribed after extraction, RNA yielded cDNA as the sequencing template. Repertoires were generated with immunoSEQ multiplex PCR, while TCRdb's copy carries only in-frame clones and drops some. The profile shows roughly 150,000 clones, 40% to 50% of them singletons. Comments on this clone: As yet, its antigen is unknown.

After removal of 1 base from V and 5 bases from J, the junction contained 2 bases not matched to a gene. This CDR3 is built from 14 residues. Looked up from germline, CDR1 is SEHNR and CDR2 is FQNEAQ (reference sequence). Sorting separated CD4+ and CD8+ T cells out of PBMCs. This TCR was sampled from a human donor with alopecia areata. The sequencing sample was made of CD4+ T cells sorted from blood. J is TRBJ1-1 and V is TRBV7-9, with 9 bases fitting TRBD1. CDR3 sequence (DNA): TGTGCCAGCAGCTTAGAGACAGGGGGGACTGAAGCTTTCTTT. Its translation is CASSLETGGTEAFF.